Listed below are T cell receptor beta chains from one sample, sequenced in a study of OX40 agonist ivuxolimab in advanced cancers. TCRdb's copy holds only in-frame clones and misses some; the assay was immunoSEQ multiplex PCR. The table has about 61,000 clones, 65% to 90% seen once. The source was CD4+ or CD8+ T cells sorted from blood, collected in a trial of the OX40 agonist ivuxolimab. The receptors were gathered from an adult with an advanced solid tumor such as melanoma, head and neck, liver or kidney cancer. Each CDR3 is given with its conserved first and last residue. The D gene is left open where the match is weak. Clone size, where shown, is once, few, many, or a class for clones that have expanded.

v_gene	j_gene	d_gene	abundance	CDR3aa	CDR3nt
TRBV5-6	TRBJ1-5	TRBD1	-	CASSLGDRGQDQPQHF	TGTGCCAGCAGCTTGGGGGACAGGGGACAAGATCAGCCCCAGCATTTT
TRBV7-2	TRBJ2-6	TRBD2	few	CASSLALAGGANVLTF	TGTGCCAGCAGCTTAGCGTTAGCGGGGGGGGCCAACGTCCTGACTTTC
TRBV9	TRBJ2-1	TRBD2	-	CASSVVGTSFNEQFF	TGTGCCAGCAGCGTAGTTGGGACTAGTTTTAATGAGCAGTTCTTC
TRBV5-4	TRBJ2-2	-	-	CASTIPRGFANTGELFF	TGTGCCAGCACGATCCCCAGGGGCTTCGCGAACACCGGGGAGCTGTTTTTT
TRBV7-2	TRBJ1-3	-	-	CASSLAGGNTIYF	TGTGCCAGCAGCTTGGCGGGGGGAAACACCATATATTTT
TRBV28	TRBJ2-7	-	once	CASSPHRVPYEQYF	TGTGCCAGCAGTCCCCACAGGGTCCCCTACGAGCAGTACTTC
TRBV2	TRBJ2-2	-	-	CASQRYTSNTGELFF	TGTGCCAGCCAACGCTACACCTCGAACACCGGGGAGCTGTTTTTT
TRBV7-9	TRBJ1-2	TRBD1	-	CASVTGTGLDGYTF	TGTGCCAGCGTTACCGGGACAGGGTTAGATGGCTACACCTTC
TRBV9	TRBJ2-3	-	few	CASSVVGGSTDTQYF	TGTGCCAGCAGCGTAGTAGGGGGAAGCACAGATACGCAGTATTTT
TRBV6-5	TRBJ1-5	TRBD1	-	CASRTGGNSNQPQHF	TGTGCCAGCAGGACAGGGGGGAATAGCAATCAGCCCCAGCATTTT
TRBV5-5	TRBJ1-5	-	once	CASYLSGLREGQPQHF	TGTGCCAGCTACCTAAGCGGGCTCAGGGAGGGTCAGCCCCAGCATTTT
TRBV5-4	TRBJ2-1	-	-	CASSLVTDSIYNEQFF	TGTGCCAGCAGCTTGGTCACGGACAGTATCTACAATGAGCAGTTCTTC
TRBV7-2	TRBJ2-3	TRBD1	-	CASSFGGQGNTDTQYF	TGTGCCAGCAGCTTCGGGGGACAGGGTAACACAGATACGCAGTATTTT
TRBV7-3	TRBJ1-2	-	-	CASSPTPGGAWGYTF	TGTGCCAGCAGCCCAACTCCGGGGGGCGCTTGGGGCTACACCTTC
TRBV6-6	TRBJ1-2	-	-	CASRSTGLSYGYTF	TGTGCCAGCAGGTCGACAGGCCTATCTTATGGCTACACCTTC
TRBV7-2	TRBJ1-1	-	-	CASSQRFGTEAFF	TGTGCCAGCAGCCAACGTTTCGGCACTGAAGCTTTCTTT
TRBV6-1	TRBJ1-1	TRBD1	few	CASSNAGTGGTEAFF	TGTGCCAGCAGCAACGCCGGGACAGGGGGCACTGAAGCTTTCTTT
TRBV5-4	TRBJ2-7	-	-	CASSRQGGSYEQYF	TGTGCCAGCAGCCGTCAGGGGGGGTCCTACGAGCAGTACTTC
TRBV5-1	TRBJ2-7	TRBD2	-	CASSGGGSPSYEQYF	TGCGCCAGCAGCGGGGGGGGTTCCCCTTCCTACGAGCAGTACTTC
TRBV7-2	TRBJ2-3	-	-	CASSAAGHDTQYF	TGTGCCAGCAGCGCGGCGGGCCACGATACGCAGTATTTT
TRBV5-4	TRBJ1-2	-	-	CASNWWGNYGYTF	TGTGCCAGCAACTGGTGGGGTAACTATGGCTACACCTTC
TRBV30	TRBJ2-7	TRBD2	few	CAWSGRLAAKYEQYF	TGTGCCTGGAGTGGAAGACTAGCGGCAAAATACGAGCAGTACTTC
TRBV7-2	TRBJ2-3	TRBD2	-	CASSLVREGVDTQYF	TGTGCCAGCAGCTTAGTACGGGAGGGCGTAGATACGCAGTATTTT
TRBV5-5	TRBJ2-3	TRBD2	-	CASSSIIAGGTDTQYF	TGTGCCAGCAGCTCGATTATAGCGGGAGGCACAGATACGCAGTATTTT
TRBV7-2	TRBJ2-7	-	-	CASSLGVDPLGYEQYF	TGTGCCAGCAGCTTAGGGGTGGACCCACTCGGCTACGAGCAGTACTTC
TRBV28	TRBJ2-7	-	-	CASTSTETDEQYF	TGTGCCAGCACTTCTACAGAGACGGACGAGCAGTACTTC
TRBV6-1	TRBJ1-5	-	-	CASREDRNQPQHF	TGTGCCAGCAGGGAAGACAGAAATCAGCCCCAGCATTTT
TRBV11-3	TRBJ2-3	TRBD2	-	CASSFSGGLGDTQYF	TGTGCCAGCAGCTTTAGCGGGGGCCTGGGAGATACGCAGTATTTT
TRBV10-3	TRBJ2-7	TRBD2	once	CAIRALAGEPYEQYF	TGTGCCATCAGGGCACTAGCGGGGGAACCCTACGAGCAGTACTTC
TRBV6-5	TRBJ1-5	-	-	CASSLNSNQPQHF	TGTGCCAGCAGCCTGAATAGCAATCAGCCCCAGCATTTT
TRBV2	TRBJ2-5	TRBD2	-	CASSEERSSGGFQETQYF	TGTGCCAGCAGTGAAGAAAGGTCTAGCGGAGGATTTCAAGAGACCCAGTACTTC